The entry below gives a single T cell receptor (beta chain) sequence along with its context. Its antigen is still unknown. Base qualities are not recorded, but no much larger clone differs from it by a single base. Library preparation was by RT-PCR. TCRdb shows the sequencer as Illumina HiSeq 2500. In-frame beta chains were kept once TCRdb had trimmed the public reads at Q25 with fastp and called clones with MiXCR. Identical CDR3 protein sequences are pooled into one entry, listed with their most common genes and DNA. Recorded for this sample are 500,000 to 550,000 distinct CDR3 sequences; approximately 20% of them occurred a single time. Clones ranked in the top ten supply approximately 2.9% of the sample. The data belong to a study of response to subunit inactivated influenza vaccine (dated 2018 in TCRdb). Broadly, across the study: To follow how T cells responded to a trivalent subunit inactivated influenza vaccine, the researchers relied on deep quantitative profiling of the T cell receptor repertoire. What the research found in general, with its limitations: The authors suggested that each seasonal influenza vaccination may recruit only a limited number of new T cells.

The germline V gene (reference sequence) specifies DFQATT as CDR1 and SNEGSKA as CDR2. The junction shows trimming of 7 bases on V and 6 bases on J, plus 17 bases between the germline ends. Spanning cysteine to phenylalanine, the CDR3 consists of 13 amino acids. This entry keeps only the CDR3 DNA: 39 bases, framed from base 1. Separately, the same data were catalogued under a study of T cells expressing NK-cell markers. The second study's authors report: TCR beta cDNA libraries were made by 5'RACE template switching that added a universal primer site and unique molecular identifiers. About eight donors provided sorted CD3+CD56+NKG2C+, CD3+CD56+NKG2C- and CD3+CD56-NKG2C+ T-cell subsets, whose TCR beta-chain repertoires were profiled. Among the eight sequenced donors, only one was HCMV-seronegative, while the other seven were HCMV-seropositive. To restrict sorting to alphabetaTCR-expressing T cells, an anti-gammadeltaTCR antibody was added in several experiments. In several donors, the dominant CD3+CD56+NKG2C+ clonotypes were among the top 10 CD8+ clonotypes and accounted for about 1.0-7.5% of CD8+ T cells. Those dominant clonotypes were again the most abundant among CD3+CD56-NKG2C+ cells in a few donors, at roughly 25-65%. It remained unclear whether the expanded NKG2C-expressing T cell clones were specific for HCMV antigens. The study sequenced eight donors, all healthy volunteers chosen at random: three men and five women. A commercial ELISA kit detecting HCMV-specific IgG in serum was used to determine HCMV serostatus. Ficoll density gradient centrifugation was used to isolate peripheral blood mononuclear cells from blood. CD4+ and CD8+ T cells were isolated from PBMC by magnetic immunoseparation with Miltenyi isolation kits. Synthesis of cDNA was primed from the TCR beta constant segment and was followed by two consecutive PCR amplification steps. Sequencing of the libraries produced 2 x 150 bp reads on Illumina HiSeq 2000/2500, MiSeq or NextSeq. MIGEC handled demultiplexing of the reads and grouping by UMI, while MiTCR was used to assemble and quantify clonotypes. To exclude erroneous sequences, any TCR cDNA sequence not supported by at least two reads was discarded. Downstream repertoire analysis used the tcR package, and clonotypes were matched across fractions by CDR3 nucleotide sequence plus V segment. VDJmatch was used to annotate antigen specificity against VDJdb, with one amino acid substitution in CDR3 allowed.

The sample was CD4+ T cells sorted from PBMCs, taken approximately 12 days after vaccination. This TCR was sampled from a man in his forties or fifties who received an inactivated influenza vaccine. Donor details come from another sample of the same person, matched by shared clones. The chain is encoded by TRBV20-1 joined to TRBJ2-3; the D region possibly corresponds to TRBD1 (5 bases align). The CDR3 loop reads CSERLPKGDTQYF. The nucleotide sequence reads TGCAGTGAACGACTCCCTAAGGGGGATACGCAGTATTTT.